A selection of T cell receptor beta chains follows, all from one sample in a study of T cell repertoires in cytomegalovirus infection. TCRdb re-called the reads through MiXCR, storing one row per CDR3 protein. The sample holds nearly 550,000 distinct CDR3 sequences; 16% are singletons and the top ten take 24%. Material for sequencing was CD8+ T cells from PBMCs. The receptors originated from a human donor in good health (CMV status not recorded). Some clones in this sample may be carry-over from other donors' samples. Each CDR3 is given without its conserved first and last residue.

CDR3 length | J gene | V gene | CDR3 protein
17 | TRBJ1-2 | TRBV14 | ASSRGVGTGVLYGYGYT
12 | TRBJ2-1 | TRBV27 | ASSFSRGGNEQF
14 | TRBJ2-6 | TRBV27 | ASSLLTYSGANVLT
13 | TRBJ1-2 | TRBV12-3/TRBV12-4 | ASSFSGAPNYGYT
11 | TRBJ1-2 | TRBV28 | ASASEGWYGYT
13 | TRBJ2-1 | TRBV5-4 | ASSRPDSSYNEQF
9 | TRBJ2-7 | TRBV12-5 | ASGLLNEQY
11 | TRBJ2-7 | TRBV28 | ASSLDLLYEQY
12 | TRBJ2-2 | TRBV5-4 | ASSFDSRPRELF
11 | TRBJ1-1 | TRBV6-2/TRBV6-3 | ASRYSQGNEAF
13 | TRBJ2-2 | TRBV28 | ASFSRTANTGELF
12 | TRBJ1-1 | TRBV27 | ASKDRGSNTEAF
13 | TRBJ2-4 | TRBV19 | ASSSTGDPKNIQY
11 | TRBJ1-5 | TRBV7-8 | ASSLGTAQPQH
13 | TRBJ2-1 | TRBV7-3 | ASSLLAGGIYEQF
14 | TRBJ1-2 | TRBV3-1 | ASSRSYSGDNYGYT
13 | TRBJ2-7 | TRBV2 | ASSVGTGGTYEQY
13 | TRBJ2-1 | TRBV7-2 | ASSSRGLGPNEQF
14 | TRBJ2-1 | TRBV28 | ASFLRTGGAVDEQF
10 | TRBJ2-1 | TRBV19 | ASTPRGGEQF
12 | TRBJ2-4 | TRBV6-1 | ASSPPPVWNIQY
9 | TRBJ2-1 | TRBV7-9 | ASQWGNEQF
13 | TRBJ2-7 | TRBV19 | ASSPDRGLTYEQY
17 | TRBJ2-2 | TRBV19 | ASWPVGLAGGMNTGELF
13 | TRBJ2-7 | TRBV27 | ASSLARSGIYEQY
13 | TRBJ2-7 | TRBV7-6 | ASSLATSGGYEQY
13 | TRBJ2-7 | TRBV5-1 | ASSLIVGGRGEQY
9 | TRBJ2-1 | TRBV5-4 | ASSSRQALF
12 | TRBJ1-1 | TRBV6-1 | ASSEQGGVTEAF
16 | TRBJ2-3 | TRBV28 | ASSLWGGLAGATDTQY
8 | TRBJ1-1 | TRBV2 | ASSGSEAF
10 | TRBJ2-7 | TRBV11-2 | ASSSEDYEQY
15 | TRBJ1-5 | TRBV28 | ASEDSLRVYSNQPQH
15 | TRBJ1-5 | TRBV2 | ASSEERGANINQPQH
10 | TRBJ2-1 | TRBV5-5 | ASSLEAVVQF
15 | TRBJ1-5 | TRBV2 | ASSEGLAAYSNQPQH
14 | TRBJ2-1 | TRBV7-7 | ASSPTWGATHNEQF
14 | TRBJ2-5 | TRBV15 | ATGVGTSGGAETQY
15 | TRBJ2-4 | TRBV19 | ASSIEARGSAKNIQY
11 | TRBJ2-7 | TRBV7-9 | ASGLADIYEQY
12 | TRBJ2-7 | TRBV5-6 | ASNQGGGSYEQY
12 | TRBJ2-7 | TRBV10-3 | AISESGLAYEQY
13 | TRBJ2-7 | TRBV28 | ASSFLPFSKGAQD
12 | TRBJ2-7 | TRBV27 | ASSPQGRLYEQY
12 | TRBJ2-3 | TRBV14 | ASSQDTLTDTQY
13 | TRBJ1-6 | TRBV11-2 | ASSLITGMNSPLH
13 | TRBJ1-6 | TRBV2 | ASSTLDGYNSPLH
10 | TRBJ1-1 | TRBV4-1 | ASSQGRAEAF
10 | TRBJ2-7 | TRBV24-1 | ATSDFPYEQY
12 | TRBJ2-7 | TRBV20-1 | SATDREASYEQY
9 | TRBJ1-1 | TRBV29-1 | STWKNTEAF